This T cell receptor beta chain derives from a study of blood T cell repertoires in COVID-19. This clone was recorded only once. Trimming left V 0 bases short and J 5 bases short, with 17 bases between. CDR1 SGHDN and CDR2 FVKESK come from the germline V gene. The CDR3 covers 17 residues. Produced via immunoSEQ multiplex PCR; TCRdb's table is partial and in-frame only. This sample carries under 200,000 clones, more than 75% of them seen once, and the ten largest clones take about 6.3%. Specimen: peripheral blood. This receptor was taken from a man aged 40-49 years with active or convalescent COVID-19. The chain recombines TRBV14 with TRBJ1-3; D gene uncertain. Written as DNA, the CDR3 is TGTGCCAGCAGCCAAGATCAGGAAGGCAGACCAAGAAACACCATATATTTT. Amino acid sequence: CASSQDQEGRPRNTIYF.